This T cell receptor beta chain originates from a study of metastatic and nonmetastatic thyroid tumors. Study-level information: Repertoire data that came from the blood and tumor or nodule tissue of malignant and benign thyroid patients were compared. Regarding the study as a whole: Significantly higher TCR beta diversity was reportedly seen in malignant thyroid tumors than benign nodules, in blood and tumor.

How the authors handled the data: For papillary thyroid cancer, a distant-metastasis classifier was constructed from CDR3 differences observed across clinicopathological groups. TCRdb re-clonotyped the PCR reads through MiXCR. In this record, the V and J calls reflect TCRdb's handling and not the investigators' own analysis. The table records tens of thousands of clones, just over 14% of them present only once. None of the patients had undergone any treatment ahead of thyroid surgery. This clone was recorded at least ten times. No antigen is known for it. The CDR3 is 12 amino acids. V lost 7 bases and J 3 bases, leaving 7 bases between the germline ends.

The rearrangement joins TRBV12-3 or TRBV12-4 to TRBJ1-3, with D unresolved. The clonotype originates from a female donor with papillary thyroid cancer or a benign thyroid nodule (not recorded which). Some clones in this sample may be carry-over from other donors' samples. Specimen: tumor tissue. CDR3 coding DNA: TGTGCCAGCATCCCGGTTGGAAACACCATATATTTT. Residues: CASIPVGNTIYF.